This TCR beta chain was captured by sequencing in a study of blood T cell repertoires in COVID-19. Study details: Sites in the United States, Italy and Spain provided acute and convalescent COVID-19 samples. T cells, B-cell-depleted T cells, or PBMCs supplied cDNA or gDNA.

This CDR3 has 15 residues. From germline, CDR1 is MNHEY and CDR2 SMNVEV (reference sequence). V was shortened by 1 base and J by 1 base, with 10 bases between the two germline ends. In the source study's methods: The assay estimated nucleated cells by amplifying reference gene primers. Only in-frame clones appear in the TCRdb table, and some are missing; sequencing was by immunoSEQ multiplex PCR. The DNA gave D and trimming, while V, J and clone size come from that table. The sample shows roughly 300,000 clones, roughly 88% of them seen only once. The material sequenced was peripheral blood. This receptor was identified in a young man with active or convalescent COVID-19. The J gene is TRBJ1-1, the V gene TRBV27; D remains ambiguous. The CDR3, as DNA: TGTGCCAGCAGTTTATTTCCGAGGAGGAACACTGAAGCTTTCTTT. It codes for CASSLFPRRNTEAFF.